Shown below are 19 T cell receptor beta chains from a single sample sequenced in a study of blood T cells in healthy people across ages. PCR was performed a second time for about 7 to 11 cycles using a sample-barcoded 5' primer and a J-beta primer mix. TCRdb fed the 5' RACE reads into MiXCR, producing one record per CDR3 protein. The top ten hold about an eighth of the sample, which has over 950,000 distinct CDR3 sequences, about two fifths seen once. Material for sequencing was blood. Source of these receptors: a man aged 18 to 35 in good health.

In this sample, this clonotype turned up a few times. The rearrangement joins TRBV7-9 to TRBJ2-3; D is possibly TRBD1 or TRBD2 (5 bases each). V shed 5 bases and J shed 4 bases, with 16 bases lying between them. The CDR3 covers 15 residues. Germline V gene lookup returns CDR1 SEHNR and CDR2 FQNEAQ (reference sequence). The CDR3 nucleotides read TGTGCCAGCAGCCTCCTAACGTGGGGGTCAGATACGCAGTATTTT. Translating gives CASSLLTWGSDTQYF.

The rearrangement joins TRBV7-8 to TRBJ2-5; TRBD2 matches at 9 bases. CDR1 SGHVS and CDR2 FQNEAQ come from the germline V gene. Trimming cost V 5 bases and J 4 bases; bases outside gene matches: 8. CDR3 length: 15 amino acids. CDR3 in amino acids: CASSQTSGLAETQYF. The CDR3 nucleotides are TGTGCCAGCAGCCAGACTAGCGGTTTAGCAGAGACCCAGTACTTC.

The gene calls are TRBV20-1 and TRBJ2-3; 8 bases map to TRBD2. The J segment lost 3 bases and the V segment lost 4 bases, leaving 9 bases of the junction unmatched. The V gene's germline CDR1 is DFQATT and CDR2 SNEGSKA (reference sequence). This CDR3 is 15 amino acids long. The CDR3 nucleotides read TGCAGTGCTATTGACGCGGGGGGAATTACAGATACGCAGTATTTT. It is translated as CSAIDAGGITDTQYF.

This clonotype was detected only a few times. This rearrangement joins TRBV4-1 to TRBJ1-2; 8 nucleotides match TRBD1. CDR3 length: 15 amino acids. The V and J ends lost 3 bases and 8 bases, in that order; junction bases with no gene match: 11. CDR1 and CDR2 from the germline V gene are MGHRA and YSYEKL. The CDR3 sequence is CASSQPDRVLGGYTF. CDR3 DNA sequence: TGCGCCAGCAGCCAGCCGGACAGGGTCCTTGGAGGCTACACCTTC.

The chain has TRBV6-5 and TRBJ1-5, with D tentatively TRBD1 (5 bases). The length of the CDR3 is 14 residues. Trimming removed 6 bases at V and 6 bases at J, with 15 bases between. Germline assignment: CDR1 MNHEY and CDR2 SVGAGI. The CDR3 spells CASRRSGTGQPQHF. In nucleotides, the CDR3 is TGTGCCAGCAGACGATCCGGGACCGGTCAGCCCCAGCATTTT.

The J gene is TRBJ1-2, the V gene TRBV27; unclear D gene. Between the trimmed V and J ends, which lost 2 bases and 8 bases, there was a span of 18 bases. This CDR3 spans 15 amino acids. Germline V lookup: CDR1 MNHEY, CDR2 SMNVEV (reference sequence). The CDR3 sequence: CASSLAKNSLGGYTF. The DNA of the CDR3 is TGTGCCAGCAGTTTAGCGAAAAACAGCTTGGGCGGCTACACCTTC.

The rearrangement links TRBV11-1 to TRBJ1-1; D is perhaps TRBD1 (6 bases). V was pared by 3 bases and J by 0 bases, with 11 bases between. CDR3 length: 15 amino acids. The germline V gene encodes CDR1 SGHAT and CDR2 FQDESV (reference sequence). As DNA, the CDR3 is TGTGCCAGCAGCTTTACCGACAGGTTGAACACTGAAGCTTTCTTT. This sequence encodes CASSFTDRLNTEAFF. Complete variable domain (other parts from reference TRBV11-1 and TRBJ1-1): EAEVAQSPRYKITEKSQAVAFWCDPISGHATLYWYRQILGQGPELLVQFQDESVVDDSQLPKDRFSAERLKGVDSTLKIQPAELGDSAMYLCASSFTDRLNTEAFFGQGTRLTVV.

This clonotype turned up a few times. The CDR3 DNA reads TGTGCCAGCAGTTCGACGGGACGGAATTACGAGCAGTACTTC. Its protein is CASSSTGRNYEQYF. The V gene is TRBV12-3 or TRBV12-4, the J gene TRBJ2-7; perhaps D is TRBD1 or TRBD2 (5 bases each). The CDR3 is 14 amino acids. With 4 bases removed from V and 4 bases from J, the gap between germline ends came to 14 bases.

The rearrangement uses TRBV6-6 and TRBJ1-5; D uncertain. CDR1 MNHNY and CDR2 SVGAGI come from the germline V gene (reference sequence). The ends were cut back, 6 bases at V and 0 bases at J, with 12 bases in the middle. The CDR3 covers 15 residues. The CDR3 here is CASRPDSYSNQPQHF. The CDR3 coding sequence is TGTGCCAGCAGGCCTGATTCGTATAGCAATCAGCCCCAGCATTTT.

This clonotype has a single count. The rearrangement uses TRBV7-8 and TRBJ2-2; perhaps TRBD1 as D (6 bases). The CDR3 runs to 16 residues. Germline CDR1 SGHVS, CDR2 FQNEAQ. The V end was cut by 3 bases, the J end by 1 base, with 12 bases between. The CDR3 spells CASSFGRGGNTGELFF. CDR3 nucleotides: TGTGCCAGCAGCTTTGGTCGAGGGGGGAACACCGGGGAGCTGTTTTTT.

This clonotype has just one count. The CDR3 nucleotides are TGCAGTGCTGCGGGGTTAAGGGAGACGAACTATGGCTACACCTTC. Its translation: CSAAGLRETNYGYTF. The chain employs TRBV20-1 and TRBJ1-2; D is uncertain. V was trimmed by 5 bases and J by 2 bases, leaving 18 bases between them. The CDR3 contains 15 residues. Germline V gene sequence: CDR1 DFQATT, CDR2 SNEGSKA (reference sequence).

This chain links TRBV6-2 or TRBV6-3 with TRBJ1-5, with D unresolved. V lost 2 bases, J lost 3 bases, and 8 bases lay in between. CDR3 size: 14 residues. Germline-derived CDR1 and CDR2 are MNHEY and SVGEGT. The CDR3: CASSYLATNQPQHF. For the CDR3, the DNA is TGTGCCAGCAGTTACCTTGCCACCAATCAGCCCCAGCATTTT.

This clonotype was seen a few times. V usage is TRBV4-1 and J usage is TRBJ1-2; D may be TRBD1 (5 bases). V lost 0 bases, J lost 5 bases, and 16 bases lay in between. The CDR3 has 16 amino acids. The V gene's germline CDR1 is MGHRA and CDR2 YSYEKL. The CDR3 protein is CASSQDGSGNLYGYTF. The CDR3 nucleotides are TGCGCCAGCAGCCAAGATGGGTCAGGGAACCTATATGGCTACACCTTC.

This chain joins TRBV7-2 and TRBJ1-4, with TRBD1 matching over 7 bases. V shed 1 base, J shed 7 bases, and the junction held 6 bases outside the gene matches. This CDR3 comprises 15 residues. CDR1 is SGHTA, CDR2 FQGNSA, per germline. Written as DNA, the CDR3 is TGTGCCAGCAGCTTAGGAGGAGGACAGGCTGAAAAACTGTTTTTT. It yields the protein CASSLGGGQAEKLFF.

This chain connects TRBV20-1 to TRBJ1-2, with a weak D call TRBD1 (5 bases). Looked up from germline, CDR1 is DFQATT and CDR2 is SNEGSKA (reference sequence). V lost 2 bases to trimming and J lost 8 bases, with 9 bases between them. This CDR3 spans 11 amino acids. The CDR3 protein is CSARKGQGYTF. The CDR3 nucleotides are TGCAGTGCTAGAAAGGGGCAGGGCTACACCTTC.

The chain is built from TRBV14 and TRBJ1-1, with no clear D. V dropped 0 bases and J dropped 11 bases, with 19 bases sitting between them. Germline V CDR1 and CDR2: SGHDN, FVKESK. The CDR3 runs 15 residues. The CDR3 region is CASSQDPSLSTGAFF. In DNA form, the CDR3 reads TGTGCCAGCAGCCAAGATCCCAGCCTTTCTACGGGGGCTTTCTTT.

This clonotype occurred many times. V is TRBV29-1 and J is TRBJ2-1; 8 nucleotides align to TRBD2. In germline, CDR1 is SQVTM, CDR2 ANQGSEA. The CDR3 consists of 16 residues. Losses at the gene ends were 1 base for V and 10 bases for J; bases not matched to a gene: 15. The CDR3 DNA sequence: TGCAGCGTTGAAGGGTCTAGCGGGCTGCGATTAGGAGAGCAGTTCTTC. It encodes CSVEGSSGLRLGEQFF.

CDR3 amino acids: CSAAAGHRASSYEQYF. The CDR3 region has the DNA TGCAGTGCCGCCGCCGGACACAGGGCGTCTTCCTACGAGCAGTACTTC. J is TRBJ2-7 and V is TRBV20-1, with D possibly matching TRBD1 (6 bases). This CDR3 is built from 16 residues. With 6 bases removed from V and 1 base from J, the gap between germline ends came to 22 bases. CDR1 DFQATT and CDR2 SNEGSKA come from the germline V gene (reference sequence).

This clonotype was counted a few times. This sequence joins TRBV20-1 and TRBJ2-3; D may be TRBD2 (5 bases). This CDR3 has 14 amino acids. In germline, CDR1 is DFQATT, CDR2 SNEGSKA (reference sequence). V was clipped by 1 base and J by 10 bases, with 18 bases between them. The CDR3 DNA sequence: TGCAGTGCTAGAGTGCGGACTGATCCCTCCGCGCAGTATTTT. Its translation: CSARVRTDPSAQYF.